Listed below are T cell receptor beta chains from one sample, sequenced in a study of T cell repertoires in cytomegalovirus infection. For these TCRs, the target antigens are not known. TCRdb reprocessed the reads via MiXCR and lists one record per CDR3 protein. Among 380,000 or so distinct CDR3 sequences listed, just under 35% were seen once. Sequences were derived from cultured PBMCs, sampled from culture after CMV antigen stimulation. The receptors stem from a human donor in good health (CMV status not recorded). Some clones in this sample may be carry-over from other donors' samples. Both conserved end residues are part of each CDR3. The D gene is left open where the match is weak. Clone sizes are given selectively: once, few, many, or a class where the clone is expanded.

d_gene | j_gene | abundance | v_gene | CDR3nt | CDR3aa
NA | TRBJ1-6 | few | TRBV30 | TGTGCCTGGAGTGTCGAGGCAGGGAATTCACCCCTCCACTTT | CAWSVEAGNSPLHF
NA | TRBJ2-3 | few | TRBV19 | TGTGCCAGTACCCAGCAAAACTTTGCCACAGATACGCAGTATTTT | CASTQQNFATDTQYF
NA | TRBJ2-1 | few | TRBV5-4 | TGTGCCAGCAGCTTTGAGGGGAAATGGGAGCAGTTCTTC | CASSFEGKWEQFF
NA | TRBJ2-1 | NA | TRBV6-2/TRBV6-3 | TGTGCCAGCAGTAACTATAGCTCCTACAATGAGCAGTTCTTC | CASSNYSSYNEQFF
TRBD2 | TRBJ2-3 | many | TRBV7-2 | TGTGCCAGCACATTTTATAGCGGGAGCACAGATACGCAGTATTTT | CASTFYSGSTDTQYF
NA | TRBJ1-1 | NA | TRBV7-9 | TGTGCCAGCAGCTCGCTAGACACTGAAGCTTTCTTT | CASSSLDTEAFF
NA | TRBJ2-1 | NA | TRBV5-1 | TGCGCCAGCAGCAAGAGCTCCTACAATGAGCAGTTCTTC | CASSKSSYNEQFF
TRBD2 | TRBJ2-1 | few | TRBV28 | TGTGCCAGCAGTACAGCGGGTGCGGGAGTATACAATGAGCAGTTCTTC | CASSTAGAGVYNEQFF
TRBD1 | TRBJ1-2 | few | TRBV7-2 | TGTGCCAGCAGCCGACAGGGGAATAACTATGGCTACACCTTC | CASSRQGNNYGYTF
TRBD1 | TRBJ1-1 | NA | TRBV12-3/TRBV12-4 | TGTGCCAGCAGGGGGGGACAGGGGACGAACACTGAAGCTTTCTTT | CASRGGQGTNTEAFF
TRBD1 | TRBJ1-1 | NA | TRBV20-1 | TGCAGTGCTGCCGGGACAGGGGGCTCTGAAGCTTTCTTT | CSAAGTGGSEAFF
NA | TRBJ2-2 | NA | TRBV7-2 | TGTGCCAGCAGCTTAGTTAGAGCGGTTGACACCGGGGAGCTGTTTTTT | CASSLVRAVDTGELFF
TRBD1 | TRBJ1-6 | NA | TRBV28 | TGTGCCAGCAGTTTAAAAATAGGACAGGGCGTTTTT | CASSLKIGQGVF
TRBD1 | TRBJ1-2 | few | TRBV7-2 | TGTGCCAGCAGCACAGGACAGGGAGGCTATGGCTACACCTTC | CASSTGQGGYGYTF
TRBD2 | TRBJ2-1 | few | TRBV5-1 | TGCGCCAGCAGCTTGGGCCAACGCGCGGGAGCGCTCCAGGAGCAGTTCTTC | CASSLGQRAGALQEQFF
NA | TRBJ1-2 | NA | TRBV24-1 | TGTGCCACCAGTGACCTTGACAACAACTATGGCTACACCTTC | CATSDLDNNYGYTF
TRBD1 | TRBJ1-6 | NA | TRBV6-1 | TGTGCCAGCAGTGCCTTGACAGGGCGGATATATAATTCACCCCTCCACTTT | CASSALTGRIYNSPLHF
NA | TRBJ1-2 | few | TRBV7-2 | TGTGCCAGCAGCCCCTTCTCCCAGGGCTACACCTTC | CASSPFSQGYTF
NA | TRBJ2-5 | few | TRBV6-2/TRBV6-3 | TGTGCCAGCAGTTACTCCCCGGGCGAAGAGACCCAGTACTTC | CASSYSPGEETQYF
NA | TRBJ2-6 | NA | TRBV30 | TGTGCCTGGAGTTACAGGTCTGGGGCCAACGTCCTGACTTTC | CAWSYRSGANVLTF
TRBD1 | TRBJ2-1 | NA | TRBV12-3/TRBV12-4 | TGTGCCAGCAGTCCTTTACCGGACAGGGGGAAAAATGAGCAGTTCTTC | CASSPLPDRGKNEQFF
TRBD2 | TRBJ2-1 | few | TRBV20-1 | TGCAGTGCTAGCCGGGACTACCAGTTCTTC | CSASRDYQFF
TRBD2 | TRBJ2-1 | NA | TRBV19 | TGTGCCAGTAGTAATAGCGGGGGAAACAATGAGCAGTTCTTC | CASSNSGGNNEQFF
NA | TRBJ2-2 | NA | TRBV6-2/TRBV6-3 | TGTGCCAGCACAAGAGAGAACACCGGGGAGCTGTTTTTT | CASTRENTGELFF
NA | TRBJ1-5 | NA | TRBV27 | TGTGCCAGCAGTTTGACCCTCGGTAGCAATCAGCCCCAGCATTTT | CASSLTLGSNQPQHF
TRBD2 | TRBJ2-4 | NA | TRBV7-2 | TGTGCCAGCAGCTTAGGGACTAGCGGGAGGGCTAACGCCAAAAACATTCAGTACTTC | CASSLGTSGRANAKNIQYF
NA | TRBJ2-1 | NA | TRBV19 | TGTGCCAGTAGTACCATATACAATGAGCAGTTCTTC | CASSTIYNEQFF
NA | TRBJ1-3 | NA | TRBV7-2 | TGTGCCAGCAGCCCAAACTCTGGAAACACCATATATTTT | CASSPNSGNTIYF
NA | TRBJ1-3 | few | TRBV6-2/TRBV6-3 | TGTGCCAGCAGTCGGCCGAGGAGCTCTGGAAACACCATATATTTT | CASSRPRSSGNTIYF
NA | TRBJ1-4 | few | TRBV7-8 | TGTGCCAGCAGCACAATGGGGACAAATAATGAAAAACTGTTTTTT | CASSTMGTNNEKLFF
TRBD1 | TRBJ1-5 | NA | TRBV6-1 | TGTGCCAGCAGAGCAGGGACAGACCAGGGCCACAATCAGCCCCAGCATTTT | CASRAGTDQGHNQPQHF
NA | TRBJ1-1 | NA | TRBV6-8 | TGTGCCAGCAGCTCGCTGGGGGGCGCGAACACTGAAGCTTTCTTT | CASSSLGGANTEAFF
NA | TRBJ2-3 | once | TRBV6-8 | TGTGCCAGCAGTTACCTCACCCCATCCCAAGATACGCAGTATTTT | CASSYLTPSQDTQYF
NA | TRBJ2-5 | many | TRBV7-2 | TGTGCCAGCAGCCTACAGGTTCAAGAGACCCAGTACTTC | CASSLQVQETQYF
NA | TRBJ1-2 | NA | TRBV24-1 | TGTGCCACCAGTCCTGACGGGAGCTATGGCTACACCTTC | CATSPDGSYGYTF
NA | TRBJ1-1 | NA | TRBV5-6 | TGTGCCAGCAGCTTGTTGGGCCAAGGTTTACTTTTGAACACTGAAGCTTTCTTT | CASSLLGQGLLLNTEAFF
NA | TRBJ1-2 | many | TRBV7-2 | TGTGCCAGCAGCTTAGAAGCGGGACTTAACTATGGCTACACCTTC | CASSLEAGLNYGYTF
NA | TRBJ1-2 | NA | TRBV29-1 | TGCAGCGCCCAAGGCGGCGGCTATGGCTACACCTTC | CSAQGGGYGYTF
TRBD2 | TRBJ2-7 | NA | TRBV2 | TGTGCCAGCAGTGACAGGCTAGCGGGCAGGTACGAGCAGTACTTC | CASSDRLAGRYEQYF